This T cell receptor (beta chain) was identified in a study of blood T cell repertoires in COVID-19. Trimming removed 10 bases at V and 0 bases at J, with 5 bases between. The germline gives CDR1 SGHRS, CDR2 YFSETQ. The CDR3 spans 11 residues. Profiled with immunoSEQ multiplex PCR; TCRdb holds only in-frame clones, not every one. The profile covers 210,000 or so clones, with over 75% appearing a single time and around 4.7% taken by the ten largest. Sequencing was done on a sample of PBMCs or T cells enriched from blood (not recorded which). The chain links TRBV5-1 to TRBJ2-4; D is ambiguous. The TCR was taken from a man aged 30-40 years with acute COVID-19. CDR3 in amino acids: CALAAKNIQYF. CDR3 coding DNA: TGCGCCTTAGCAGCCAAAAACATTCAGTACTTC.